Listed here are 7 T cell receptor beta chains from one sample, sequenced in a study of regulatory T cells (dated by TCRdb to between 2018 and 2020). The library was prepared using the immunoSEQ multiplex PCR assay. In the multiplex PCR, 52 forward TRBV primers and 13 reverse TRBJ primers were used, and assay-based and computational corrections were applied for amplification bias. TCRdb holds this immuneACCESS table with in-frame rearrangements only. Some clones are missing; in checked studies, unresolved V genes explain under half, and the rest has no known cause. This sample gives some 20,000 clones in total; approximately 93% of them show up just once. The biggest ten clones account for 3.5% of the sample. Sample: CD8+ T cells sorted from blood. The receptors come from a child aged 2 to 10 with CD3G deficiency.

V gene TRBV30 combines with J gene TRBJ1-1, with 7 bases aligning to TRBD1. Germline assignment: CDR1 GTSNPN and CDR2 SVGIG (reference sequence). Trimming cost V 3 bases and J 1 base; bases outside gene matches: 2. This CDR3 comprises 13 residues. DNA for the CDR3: TGTGCCTGGAGCCCAGGGGGGAACACTGAAGCTTTCTTT. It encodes CAWSPGGNTEAFF. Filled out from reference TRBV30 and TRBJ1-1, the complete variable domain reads SQTIHQWPATLVQPVGSPLSLECTVEGTSNPNLYWYRQAAGRGLQLLFYSVGIGQISSEVPQNLSASRPQDRQFILSSKKLLLSDSGFYLCAWSPGGNTEAFFGQGTRLTVV.

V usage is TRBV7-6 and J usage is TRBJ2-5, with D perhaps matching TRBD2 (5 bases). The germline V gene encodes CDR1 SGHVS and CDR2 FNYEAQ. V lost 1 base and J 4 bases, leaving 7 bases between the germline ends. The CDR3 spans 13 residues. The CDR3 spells CASSLGGRETQYF. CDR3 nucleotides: TGTGCCAGCAGCTTAGGCGGGCGAGAGACCCAGTACTTC.

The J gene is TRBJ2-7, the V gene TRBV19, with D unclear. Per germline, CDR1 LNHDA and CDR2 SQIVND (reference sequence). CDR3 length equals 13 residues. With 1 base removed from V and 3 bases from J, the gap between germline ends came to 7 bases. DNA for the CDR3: TGTGCCAGTAGTATAGCCCTGCACTACGAGCAGTACTTC. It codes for CASSIALHYEQYF.

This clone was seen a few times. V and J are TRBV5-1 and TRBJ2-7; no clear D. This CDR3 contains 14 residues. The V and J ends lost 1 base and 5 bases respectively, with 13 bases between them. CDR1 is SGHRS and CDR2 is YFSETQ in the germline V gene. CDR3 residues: CASSLLGQADEQYF. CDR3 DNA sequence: TGCGCCAGCAGCTTGTTAGGGCAGGCGGACGAGCAGTACTTC. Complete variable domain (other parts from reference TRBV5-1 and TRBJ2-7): KAGVTQTPRYLIKTRGQQVTLSCSPISGHRSVSWYQQTPGQGLQFLFEYFSETQRNKGNFPGRFSGRQFSNSRSEMNVSTLELGDSALYLCASSLLGQADEQYFGPGTRLTVT.

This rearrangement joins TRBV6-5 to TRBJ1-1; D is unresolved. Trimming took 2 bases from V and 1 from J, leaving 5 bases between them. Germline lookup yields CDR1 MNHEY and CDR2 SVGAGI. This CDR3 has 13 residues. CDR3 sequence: CASSYRGNTEAFF. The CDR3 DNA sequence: TGTGCCAGCAGTTACCGGGGGAACACTGAAGCTTTCTTT.

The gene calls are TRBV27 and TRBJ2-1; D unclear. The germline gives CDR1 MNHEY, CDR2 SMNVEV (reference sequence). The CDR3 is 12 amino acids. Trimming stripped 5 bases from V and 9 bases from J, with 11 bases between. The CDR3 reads CASSPPFGEQFF. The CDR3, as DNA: TGTGCCAGCAGTCCCCCTTTTGGTGAGCAGTTCTTC.

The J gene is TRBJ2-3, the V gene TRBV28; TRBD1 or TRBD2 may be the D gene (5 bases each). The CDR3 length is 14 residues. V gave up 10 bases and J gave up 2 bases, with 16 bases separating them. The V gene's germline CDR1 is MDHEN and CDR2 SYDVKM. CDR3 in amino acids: CATSQAGNTDTQYF. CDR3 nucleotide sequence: TGTGCCACTTCACAGGCCGGGAACACAGATACGCAGTATTTT.